Below are 20 T cell receptor beta chains sequenced from a single sample in a study of control samples from healthy donors and cancer patients. The assay was immunoSEQ multiplex PCR, and TCRdb's table has in-frame clones only and misses some. The table records 150,000 to 200,000 clones, roughly 92% of them present only once. Material: blood. The receptors were gathered from a man aged 25 to 45 in good health.

This clone was seen only once. V is TRBV4-1 and J is TRBJ2-5, with a tentative D call TRBD2 (6 bases). Germline V gene data show CDR1 as MGHRA and CDR2 as YSYEKL. This CDR3 is built from 14 residues. Trimming took off 1 base at V and 5 bases at J, with 11 bases between the two ends. The CDR3 protein is CASSQAPREETQYF. CDR3 DNA sequence: TGCGCCAGCAGCCAAGCCCCTCGGGAGGAGACCCAGTACTTC.

The chain is built from TRBV30 and TRBJ1-4; D is unclear. V dropped 1 base and J dropped 7 bases, with 13 bases sitting between them. This CDR3 is 14 amino acids long. Per germline, CDR1 GTSNPN and CDR2 SVGIG (reference sequence). The CDR3 here is CAWSGGKGSEKLFF. The CDR3 nucleotides are TGTGCCTGGAGTGGCGGGAAGGGAAGTGAAAAACTGTTTTTT.

The chain recombines TRBV7-2 with TRBJ1-1; D may be TRBD1 (6 bases). The germline V gene encodes CDR1 SGHTA and CDR2 FQGNSA. V shed 3 bases and J shed 2 bases, with 13 bases lying between them. The CDR3 is 15 amino acids. The CDR3 DNA follows: TGTGCCAGCAGCTTCCTACAGGGCTTAAACACTGAAGCTTTCTTT. Protein sequence: CASSFLQGLNTEAFF.

The rearrangement joins TRBV19 to TRBJ1-2; 7 nucleotides align to TRBD1. V shed 6 bases and J 7 bases; nucleotides not matched to a gene: 17. CDR1 and CDR2 (germline): LNHDA, SQIVND (reference sequence). This CDR3 contains 16 residues. The CDR3 nucleotides are TGTGCCAGTAGCCTATTCGGGACAGACCCCCTTGGTGGCTACACCTTC. It translates to CASSLFGTDPLGGYTF.

This chain connects TRBV7-9 to TRBJ1-2; D may be TRBD1 (6 bases). CDR3 length: 13 amino acids. CDR1 is SEHNR and CDR2 is FQNEAQ in the germline V gene (reference sequence). Between the trimmed V and J ends, which lost 5 bases and 8 bases, there was a span of 15 bases. CDR3 in DNA: TGTGCCAGCAGCCTGGGAGGGGGAGAGGGCTACACCTTC. It codes for CASSLGGGEGYTF.

The gene calls are TRBV7-2 and TRBJ2-1, with D possibly TRBD1 on 7 matching bases. Trimming removed 7 bases from V and 3 bases from J, with 16 bases in between. The germline gives CDR1 SGHTA, CDR2 FQGNSA. The CDR3 contains 15 residues. The CDR3 DNA is TGTGCCAGCATTTTCCAGGGGGGAATCTACAATGAGCAGTTCTTC. Translation gives CASIFQGGIYNEQFF.

The chain is built from TRBV9 and TRBJ1-2; tentative D call: TRBD1 (6 bases). Looked up from germline, CDR1 is SGDLS and CDR2 is YYNGEE. The CDR3 totals 15 residues. The ends were cut back, 3 bases at V and 4 bases at J, with 16 bases in the middle. CDR3: CASSGRDTEGYGYTF. The CDR3 DNA reads as TGTGCCAGCAGCGGTCGGGACACCGAGGGCTATGGCTACACCTTC.

The V and J genes are TRBV27 and TRBJ2-1; D remains ambiguous. V dropped 6 bases and J dropped 0 bases, with 6 bases sitting between them. This CDR3 spans 13 amino acids. Germline CDR1 and CDR2: MNHEY and SMNVEV (reference sequence). This CDR3 reads CASSFSSYNEQFF. The CDR3 nucleotides read TGTGCCAGCAGCTTCAGCTCCTACAATGAGCAGTTCTTC.

In the case of this clone: Other DNA sequences from this sample encode an identical CDR3 as well. CDR3 loop: CASSLVGVGLNTEAFF. The CDR3 coding sequence is TGTGCCAGCAGCTTAGTAGGGGTGGGACTGAACACTGAAGCTTTCTTT. This chain connects TRBV11-2 to TRBJ1-1; D is possibly TRBD1 (5 bases). The germline CDR1 and CDR2 sequences are SGHAT and FQNNGV. The V and J ends lost 1 base and 0 bases respectively, with 12 bases between them. This CDR3 has 16 residues.

This clone was detected only once. This sequence joins TRBV18 and TRBJ1-5; D is possibly TRBD1 (6 bases). The germline CDR1 and CDR2 sequences are KGHSH and LQKENI. The CDR3 sequence is 14 residues long. Deletions cut 6 bases from V and 5 bases from J, with 14 bases between. The CDR3 sequence: CASSRGGADQPQHF. DNA for the CDR3: TGTGCCAGCTCCCGCGGGGGGGCCGATCAGCCCCAGCATTTT.

This rearrangement joins TRBV19 to TRBJ1-1; D is possibly TRBD1 (5 bases). The CDR3 runs to 12 residues. CDR1 is LNHDA and CDR2 is SQIVND in the germline V gene (reference sequence). V was pared by 10 bases and J by 1 base, with 10 bases between. The CDR3 loop is CATSDRNTEAFF. CDR3 in DNA: TGTGCCACCAGCGACAGGAACACTGAAGCTTTCTTT. Complete variable domain (other parts from reference TRBV19 and TRBJ1-1): DGGITQSPKYLFRKEGQNVTLSCEQNLNHDAMYWYRQDPGQGLRLIYYSQIVNDFQKGDIAEGYSVSREKKESFPLTVTSAQKNPTAFYLCATSDRNTEAFFGQGTRLTVV.

This clone was seen once. The chain has TRBV25-1 and TRBJ1-6; TRBD1 is a possible D gene (6 bases). This CDR3 has 14 amino acids. The V gene's germline CDR1 is MGHDK and CDR2 SYGVNS. The V and J ends lost 3 bases and 7 bases respectively, with 10 bases between them. The CDR3 protein is CASSDGQTNSPLHF. The CDR3 nucleotides read TGTGCCAGCAGTGACGGACAGACCAATTCACCCCTCCACTTT.

The CDR3 DNA reads as TGTGCCAGCAGTGAAGGGACAGGGCCAGATACGCAGTATTTT. Protein: CASSEGTGPDTQYF. The chain is built from TRBV6-1 and TRBJ2-3; 8 nucleotides line up with TRBD1. Germline CDR1 is MNHNS and CDR2 is SASEGT. CDR3 length: 14 amino acids. V trimming: 1 base; J trimming: 4 bases; junction bases outside the gene matches: 1.

DNA of the CDR3: TGTGCCAGCAGTGATGCGGGCGGGGGAAGGGGCTTTGGCAATCAGCCCCAGCATTTT. Translation gives CASSDAGGGRGFGNQPQHF. J is TRBJ1-5 and V is TRBV6-1; D possibly corresponds to TRBD1 (5 bases). The V end was cut by 3 bases, the J end by 2 bases, with 23 bases between. The CDR3 extends over 19 amino acids. CDR1 and CDR2 from the germline V gene are MNHNS and SASEGT.

V usage is TRBV5-5 and J usage is TRBJ2-1, with 10 bases aligning to TRBD2. The CDR3 loop spans 15 amino acids. Germline CDR1 and CDR2: SGHKS and YYEKEE (reference sequence). The junction had 6 bases not matched to a gene; V was cut back by 4 bases and J by 5 bases. The CDR3 is CASSPLAGVNNEQFF. CDR3 nucleotide sequence: TGTGCCAGCAGCCCGCTAGCGGGAGTCAACAATGAGCAGTTCTTC.

V usage is TRBV25-1 and J usage is TRBJ2-3; no clear D. This CDR3 spans 16 amino acids. Deletions cut 4 bases from V and 0 bases from J, with 14 bases between. In germline, CDR1 is MGHDK, CDR2 SYGVNS. The CDR3 reads CASSVAATISTDTQYF. The CDR3 DNA sequence: TGTGCCAGCAGTGTGGCTGCGACCATCAGCACAGATACGCAGTATTTT.

The chain links TRBV5-1 to TRBJ1-3, with D unclear. This CDR3 contains 14 residues. Trimming removed 5 bases at V and 4 bases at J, with 13 bases between. Germline V gene data show CDR1 as SGHRS and CDR2 as YFSETQ. The CDR3 sequence: CASRLEASGNTIYF. The CDR3 DNA sequence: TGCGCCAGCAGACTGGAGGCAAGCGGAAACACCATATATTTT.

This clone has just a few counts. V is TRBV15 and J is TRBJ1-4; 11 nucleotides agree with TRBD1. V was pared by 1 base and J by 6 bases, with 4 bases of the junction left unmatched. Germline CDR1 LNHNV, CDR2 YYDKDF (reference sequence). The CDR3 runs 16 residues. The CDR3 protein is CATSRVRGQGDEKLFF. For the CDR3, the DNA is TGTGCCACCAGCAGAGTTCGGGGACAGGGGGATGAAAAACTGTTTTTT. Together with reference TRBV15 and TRBJ1-4, the CDR3 gives the full variable domain: DAMVIQNPRYQVTQFGKPVTLSCSQTLNHNVMYWYQQKSSQAPKLLFHYYDKDFNNEADTPDNFQSRRPNTSFCFLDIRSPGLGDTAMYLCATSRVRGQGDEKLFFGSGTQLSVL.

The chain uses TRBV5-1 and TRBJ2-2, with D possibly TRBD2 on 5 matching bases. Trimming cost V 5 bases and J 5 bases, with 10 bases left between them. Germline loops: CDR1 SGHRS, CDR2 YFSETQ. This CDR3 spans 13 amino acids. Written as DNA, the CDR3 is TGCGCCAGCAGTCCAGAGGGTACCGGGGAGCTGTTTTTT. Protein: CASSPEGTGELFF. The whole variable domain, filled in from reference TRBV5-1 and TRBJ2-2, reads KAGVTQTPRYLIKTRGQQVTLSCSPISGHRSVSWYQQTPGQGLQFLFEYFSETQRNKGNFPGRFSGRQFSNSRSEMNVSTLELGDSALYLCASSPEGTGELFFGEGSRLTVL.

V usage is TRBV28 and J usage is TRBJ1-1; no clear D. The CDR3 spans 14 residues. V was pared by 5 bases and J by 5 bases, with 15 bases between. Germline V CDR1 and CDR2: MDHEN, SYDVKM. CDR3 protein: CASSPVLGKTEAFF. CDR3 in DNA: TGTGCCAGCAGTCCTGTTCTAGGAAAAACTGAAGCTTTCTTT.